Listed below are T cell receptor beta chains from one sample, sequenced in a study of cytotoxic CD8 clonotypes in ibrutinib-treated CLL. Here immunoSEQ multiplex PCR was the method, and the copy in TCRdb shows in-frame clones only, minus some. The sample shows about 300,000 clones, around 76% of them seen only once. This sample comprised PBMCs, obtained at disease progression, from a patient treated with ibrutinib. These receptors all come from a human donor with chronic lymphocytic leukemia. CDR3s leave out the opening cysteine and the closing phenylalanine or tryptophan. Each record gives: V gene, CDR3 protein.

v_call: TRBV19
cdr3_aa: ASSMPGWTGELF

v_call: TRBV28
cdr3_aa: ASVRAAGGEQY

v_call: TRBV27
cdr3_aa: ASSLAGGRASGELF

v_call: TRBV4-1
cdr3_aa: ASSQGRTYEQY

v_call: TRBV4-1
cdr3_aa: ASSQDPGRNQPQH

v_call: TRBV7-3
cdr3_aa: ASSLFGGLGYGYT

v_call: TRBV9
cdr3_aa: ASSVETGYIGYT

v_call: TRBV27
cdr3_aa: ASSLKGTVAGANVLT

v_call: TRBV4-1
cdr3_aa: ASSQEVLFTDTQY

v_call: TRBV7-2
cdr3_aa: ASSAAGLRPEEQF

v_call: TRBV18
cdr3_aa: ASSPPKVKANSGNTIY

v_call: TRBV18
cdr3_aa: ASSPRTSTDTQY

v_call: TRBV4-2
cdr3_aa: ASSQLVGGGWNGYT

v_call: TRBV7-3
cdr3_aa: ASSPGLAGPYEQY

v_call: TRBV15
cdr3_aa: ATSGRGAQPQH